This TCR beta chain was sequenced for a study of vaccination and CD4 T cells after COVID-19. At the level of the study: Convalescent participants consisted of six males and four females, two being Hispanic. Points from the study as a whole: Analysis covered relatively few convalescent patients and lacked any early post-infection timepoints.

Per the germline V gene, CDR1 is MNHNS and CDR2 is SASEGT. The junction had 9 bases not matched to a gene; V was cut back by 6 bases and J by 1 base. The CDR3 extends over 16 amino acids. Worth noting for this clonotype: Its antigen is currently unknown.

Described time point: late sampling 161 to 241 days after vaccination in a few convalescent patients. Noted treatment: approximately 11-day PBMC culture with coronavirus spike peptide pools or control peptides (ViraFEST assay). ViraFEST used peptide pools to expand antigen-specific T cells before TCR sequencing. The Oncomine TCR Beta short-read assay sequenced DNA from cultured CD4+ T cells. One entry per CDR3 protein, called by TCRdb with MiXCR from the PCR reads. The table includes about 20,000 distinct CDR3 sequences, 35% to 45% detected once. This specimen was CD4+ T cells from blood, cultured in vitro, taken about 7 months after SARS-CoV-2 vaccination. The sequence was collected from a human donor who had recovered from COVID-19. This rearrangement joins TRBV6-1 to TRBJ2-1; 7 nucleotides match TRBD2. The chain's CDR3 is CASSYPLAASYNEQFF. In nucleotides, the CDR3 is TGTGCCAGCAGCTATCCCCTAGCGGCATCCTACAATGAGCAGTTCTTC.